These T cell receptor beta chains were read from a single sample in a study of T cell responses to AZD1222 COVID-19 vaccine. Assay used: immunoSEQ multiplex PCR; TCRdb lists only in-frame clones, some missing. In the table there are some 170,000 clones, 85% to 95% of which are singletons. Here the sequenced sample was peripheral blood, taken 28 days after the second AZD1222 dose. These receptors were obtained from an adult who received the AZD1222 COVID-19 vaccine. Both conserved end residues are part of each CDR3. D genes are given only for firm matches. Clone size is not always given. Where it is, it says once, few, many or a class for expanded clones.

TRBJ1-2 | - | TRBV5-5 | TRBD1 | CASSLPTGGRANYGYTF
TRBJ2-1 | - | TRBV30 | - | CAGGGGGPSSYNEQFF
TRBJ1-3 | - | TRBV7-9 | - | CASSLENTIYF
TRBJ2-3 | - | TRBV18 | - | CASSPYTGPVNTQYF
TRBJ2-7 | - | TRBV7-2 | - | CASSLNTIRPLGQYF
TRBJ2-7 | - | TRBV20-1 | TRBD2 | CSASGLAGGSEQYF
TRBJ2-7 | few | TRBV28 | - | CASDTGSYEQYF
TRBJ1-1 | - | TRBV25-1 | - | CASSELTGATTEAFF
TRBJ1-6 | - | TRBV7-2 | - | CASSRDYNSPLHF
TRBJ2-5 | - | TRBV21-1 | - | CASSRGSYQETQYF
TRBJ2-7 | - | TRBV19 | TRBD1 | CASSPGQGTYEQYF
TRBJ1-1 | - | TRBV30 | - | CAWTLVLQQGRNTEAFF
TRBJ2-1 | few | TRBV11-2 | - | CASSPQRGYNEQFF
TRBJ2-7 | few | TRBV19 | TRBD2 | CASSPGLAGGPYEQYF
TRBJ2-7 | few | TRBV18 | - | CASSGTPKDYEQYF
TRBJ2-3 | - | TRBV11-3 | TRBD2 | CASSATSGTDTQYF
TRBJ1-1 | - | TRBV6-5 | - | CASSYSEGLTEAFF
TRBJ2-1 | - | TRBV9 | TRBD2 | CASSASGRATNEQFF
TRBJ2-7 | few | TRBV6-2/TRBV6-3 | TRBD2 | CASSYSTSGRDSYEQYF
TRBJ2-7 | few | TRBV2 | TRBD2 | CASSEALVLAGGHEQYF
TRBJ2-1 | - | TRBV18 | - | CASSPTGYSYNEQFF
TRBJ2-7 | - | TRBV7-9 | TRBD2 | CASSGTSGLSYEQYF
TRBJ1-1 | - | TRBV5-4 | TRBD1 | CASSLRQGAGGNTEAFF
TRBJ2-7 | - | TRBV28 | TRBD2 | CASSPIRAGGSQYEQYF
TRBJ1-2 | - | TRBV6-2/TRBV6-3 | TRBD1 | CASSYFGTGDSGYTF
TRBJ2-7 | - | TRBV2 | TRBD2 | CASSERTSGIYEQYF
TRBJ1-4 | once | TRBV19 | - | CASSLRSATNEKLFF
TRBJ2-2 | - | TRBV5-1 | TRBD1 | CASSLGTANTGELFF
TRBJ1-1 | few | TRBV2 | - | CASAQTDTEAFF
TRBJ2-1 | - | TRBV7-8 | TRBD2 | CASSLVAGDIIGEQFF
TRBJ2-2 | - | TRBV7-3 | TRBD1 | CASSWTGTENTGELFF
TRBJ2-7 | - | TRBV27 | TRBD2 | CASSFRLAGVYEQYF
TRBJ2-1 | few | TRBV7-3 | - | CASSSPQGEQFF
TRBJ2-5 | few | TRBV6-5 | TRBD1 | CASSYSGQRGETQYF
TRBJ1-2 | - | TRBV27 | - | CASSPSFGGAGGYTF
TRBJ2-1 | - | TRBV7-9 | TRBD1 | CASSLLLGQGFSEQFF
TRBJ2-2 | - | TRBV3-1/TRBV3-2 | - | CASSQVNGELFF
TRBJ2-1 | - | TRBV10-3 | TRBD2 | CAITDTSGTSGSRNEQFF
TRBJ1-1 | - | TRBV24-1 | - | CATSEDSGSAFF
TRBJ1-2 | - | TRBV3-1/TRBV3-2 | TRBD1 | CASSQDTGVDGYTF
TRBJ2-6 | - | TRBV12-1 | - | CASSLERVGISGANVLTF
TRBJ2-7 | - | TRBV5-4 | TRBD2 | CASSLGAGGPYEQYF
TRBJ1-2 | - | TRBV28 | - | CATDLGSANYGYTF
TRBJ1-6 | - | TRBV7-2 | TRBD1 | CASSRGQGSSPLHF
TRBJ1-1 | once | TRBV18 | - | CASSPQGWTEAFF
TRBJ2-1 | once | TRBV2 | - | CASSFTNEQFF
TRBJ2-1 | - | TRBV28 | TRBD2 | CASTTSGRYNEQFF
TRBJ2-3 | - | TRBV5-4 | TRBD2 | CASSYHTTSGTDTQYF
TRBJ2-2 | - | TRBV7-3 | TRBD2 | CASSLTRGLARGTGELFF
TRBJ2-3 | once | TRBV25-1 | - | CASSEVGFGTQYF
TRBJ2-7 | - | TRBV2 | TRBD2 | CASSASGTSNEQYF
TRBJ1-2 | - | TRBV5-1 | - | CASSFVGGHYGYTF
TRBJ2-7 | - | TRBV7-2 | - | CASSLAGSLSYEQYF
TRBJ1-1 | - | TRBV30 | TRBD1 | CAWRDRGTTEAFF
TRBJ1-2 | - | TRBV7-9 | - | CASSLVGLGASGGYTF
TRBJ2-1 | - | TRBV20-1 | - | CSAEYNEQFF
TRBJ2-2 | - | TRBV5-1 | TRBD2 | CASSLAPSGSTGELFF
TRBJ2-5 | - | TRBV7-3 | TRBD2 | CASSFSGLAGETQYF
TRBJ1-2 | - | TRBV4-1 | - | CASSLSPGRENYGYTF
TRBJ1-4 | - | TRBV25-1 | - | CASSPIDGIKGEKLFF